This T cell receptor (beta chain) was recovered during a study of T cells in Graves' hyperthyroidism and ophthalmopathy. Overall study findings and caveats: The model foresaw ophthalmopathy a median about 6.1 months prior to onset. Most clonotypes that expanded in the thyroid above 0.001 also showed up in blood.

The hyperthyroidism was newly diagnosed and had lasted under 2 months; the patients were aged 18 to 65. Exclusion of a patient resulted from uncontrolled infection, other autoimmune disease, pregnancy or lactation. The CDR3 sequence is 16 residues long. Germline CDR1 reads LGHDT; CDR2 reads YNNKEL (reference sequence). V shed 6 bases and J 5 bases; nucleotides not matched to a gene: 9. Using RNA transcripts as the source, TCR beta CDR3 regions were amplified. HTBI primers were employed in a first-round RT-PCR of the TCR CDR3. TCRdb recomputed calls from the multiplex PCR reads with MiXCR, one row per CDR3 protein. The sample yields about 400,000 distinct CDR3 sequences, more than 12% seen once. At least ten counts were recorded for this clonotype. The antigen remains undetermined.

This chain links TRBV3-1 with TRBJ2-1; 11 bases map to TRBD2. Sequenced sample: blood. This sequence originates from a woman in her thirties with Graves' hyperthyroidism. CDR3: CASSRASGRSNNEQFF. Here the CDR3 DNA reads TGTGCCAGCAGTCGAGCTAGCGGGAGGAGTAACAATGAGCAGTTCTTC.